The 26 T cell receptor beta chains below were found in one sample sequenced in a study of shared clonotypes between healthy human individuals (dated by TCRdb to the early 2020s). Library construction relied on the immunoSEQ multiplex PCR assay. This immuneACCESS table, as held by TCRdb, lists in-frame sequences with V and J called but not all clones. Of the missing ones, under half trace to an unresolved V gene in checked studies; the others have no known cause. The sample includes millions of clones, with roughly 93% observed a single time. The top ten constitute 0.35% to 0.45% of the sample. Sequencing used naive CD4+ T cells from PBMCs. The sample's cell subset or site label, in plain terms: CD45RA+ positively selected. These receptors came from a young man in good health. Some clones in this sample may be carry-over from other donors' samples.

V gene TRBV19 combines with J gene TRBJ2-1; maybe TRBD2 (5 bases). The CDR3 has 15 residues. In germline, CDR1 is LNHDA, CDR2 SQIVND (reference sequence). V was shortened by 7 bases and J by 2 bases, with 15 bases between the two germline ends. CDR3 sequence: CASKDRGPTYNEQFF. In DNA form, the CDR3 reads TGTGCCAGTAAAGACCGCGGGCCTACCTACAATGAGCAGTTCTTC.

The rearrangement links TRBV5-1 to TRBJ1-3; a possible D gene is TRBD1 (5 bases). The CDR3 runs to 15 residues. With 2 bases removed from V and 0 bases from J, the gap between germline ends came to 9 bases. Germline loops: CDR1 SGHRS, CDR2 YFSETQ. In DNA, the CDR3 is TGCGCCAGCAGCTTCACAGGTATCTCTGGAAACACCATATATTTT. This sequence encodes CASSFTGISGNTIYF.

V usage is TRBV13 and J usage is TRBJ1-2, with 8 bases aligning to TRBD1. Germline assignment: CDR1 PRHDT and CDR2 FYEKMQ (reference sequence). The V and J ends lost 5 bases and 0 bases, in that order; junction bases with no gene match: 5. The CDR3 is 15 residues long. The CDR3 loop is CASSGDRLSNYGYTF. CDR3 DNA: TGTGCCAGCAGCGGGGACAGGCTTTCTAACTATGGCTACACCTTC.

The V and J genes are TRBV5-4 and TRBJ2-7; 8 bases align to TRBD2. Germline CDR1 SGHNT, CDR2 YYREEE (reference sequence). V dropped 1 base and J dropped 5; count of bases not matched to a gene: 11. CDR3 length: 16 amino acids. CDR3 amino acids: CASSLFPAGVVNEQYF. The CDR3 DNA follows: TGTGCCAGCAGCTTGTTTCCAGCGGGAGTTGTGAACGAGCAGTACTTC.

This clone was detected only once. The V gene is TRBV19, the J gene TRBJ2-7; no clear D gene. Per germline, CDR1 LNHDA and CDR2 SQIVND (reference sequence). V was pared by 9 bases and J by 0 bases, with 12 bases between. This CDR3 is 13 amino acids long. In DNA form, the CDR3 reads TGTGCCAGCGCCAGAGAGAGCTCCTACGAGCAGTACTTC. Amino acid sequence: CASARESSYEQYF.

The chain combines TRBV29-1 with TRBJ2-2; D ambiguous. Trimming stripped 4 bases from V and 6 bases from J, with 6 bases between. Germline V gene sequence: CDR1 SQVTM, CDR2 ANQGSEA. This CDR3 is built from 11 residues. Here the CDR3 DNA reads TGCAGCGTTGCCATCCCCGGGGAGCTGTTTTTT. Its translation is CSVAIPGELFF.

V is TRBV7-2 and J is TRBJ2-3; D perhaps matches TRBD2 (5 bases). Per the germline V gene, CDR1 is SGHTA and CDR2 is FQGNSA. V shed 8 bases and J shed 0 bases, with 15 bases lying between them. CDR3 length equals 15 residues. The CDR3, as DNA: TGTGCCAGCGGACCCATGGGCGGGAGCACAGATACGCAGTATTTT. It is translated as CASGPMGGSTDTQYF.

Details on this clone: This sample also contains other DNA sequences that code for the same CDR3. The rearrangement links TRBV28 to TRBJ1-3, with no clear D. This CDR3 region has 14 residues. The germline V gene encodes CDR1 MDHEN and CDR2 SYDVKM. Trimming removed 3 bases at V and 0 bases at J, with 6 bases between. As DNA, the CDR3 is TGTGCCAGCAGTTTTGGTAACTCTGGAAACACCATATATTTT. This translates into CASSFGNSGNTIYF.

The CDR3 here is CASSYQDGSYEQYF. The CDR3 region has the DNA TGCGCCAGCAGCTATCAGGACGGATCCTACGAGCAGTACTTC. V gene TRBV5-1 combines with J gene TRBJ2-7, with D hard to call. V was shortened by 3 bases and J by 1 base, with 11 bases between the two germline ends. From germline, CDR1 is SGHRS and CDR2 YFSETQ. The CDR3 is 14 residues long.

This clone was found once. This sample includes further DNA sequences coding for the same CDR3. The chain carries TRBV28 and TRBJ1-2; TRBD1 aligns across 7 bases. V shed 6 bases and J 4 bases; nucleotides not matched to a gene: 2. Germline values: CDR1 MDHEN, CDR2 SYDVKM. The CDR3 has 12 residues. CDR3 in amino acids: CASSRQGYGYTF. The CDR3 bases are TGTGCCAGCAGCCGACAGGGCTATGGCTACACCTTC.

J is TRBJ2-7 and V is TRBV20-1; no clear D. The CDR3 length is 11 residues. V was pared by 2 bases and J by 6 bases, with 8 bases between. Germline loops: CDR1 DFQATT, CDR2 SNEGSKA (reference sequence). DNA of the CDR3: TGCAGTGCTAGACGCTATGGCGAGCAGTACTTC. It yields the protein CSARRYGEQYF.

This sequence joins TRBV6-4 and TRBJ2-7, with D perhaps matching TRBD2 (6 bases). The CDR3 sequence is 15 residues long. The V gene lost 0 bases and the J gene lost 4 bases, with 13 bases spanning the gap. Germline V CDR1 and CDR2: MRHNA, SNTAGT. The CDR3 here is CASSDSGGARYEQYF. The CDR3 bases are TGTGCCAGCAGTGACTCAGGAGGGGCGCGTTACGAGCAGTACTTC.

V gene TRBV6-5 combines with J gene TRBJ2-1, with 13 bases lining up with TRBD2. The CDR3 is 14 amino acids. Per germline, CDR1 MNHEY and CDR2 SVGAGI. With 6 bases clipped from V and 16 bases from J, the junction kept 12 bases outside the gene matches. As DNA, the CDR3 is TGTGCCAGCAGGAGGACTAGCGGGAGCCCCCCTCATTTCTTC. As protein: CASRRTSGSPPHFF.

This rearrangement joins TRBV6-5 to TRBJ2-5; no reliable D call. This CDR3 region has 14 residues. V was pared by 5 bases and J by 2 bases, with 12 bases between. CDR1 is MNHEY, CDR2 SVGAGI, per germline. Here the CDR3 reads CASSPRGRQETQYF. The DNA of the CDR3 is TGTGCCAGCAGTCCACGTGGACGGCAAGAGACCCAGTACTTC.

This chain joins TRBV6-5 and TRBJ2-5; D remains ambiguous. Germline CDR1 is MNHEY and CDR2 is SVGAGI. V lost 4 bases, J lost 5 bases, and 14 bases lay in between. The CDR3 has 14 amino acids. For the CDR3, the DNA is TGTGCCAGCAGTTCCTGGGGTATGGGGGAGACCCAGTACTTC. Translated: CASSSWGMGETQYF.

The genes are TRBV10-3 and TRBJ2-1; 13 bases map to TRBD2. V trimming: 7 bases; J trimming: 7 bases; junction bases outside the gene matches: 10. Germline V gene lookup returns CDR1 ENHRY and CDR2 SYGVKD. This CDR3 region has 16 residues. Here the CDR3 reads CAINPELAGGANEQFF. The CDR3 coding sequence is TGTGCCATCAATCCAGAACTAGCGGGAGGGGCGAATGAGCAGTTCTTC.

The chain links TRBV6-6 to TRBJ2-7, with 10 nucleotides matching TRBD1. With V trimmed by 5 bases and J by 3 bases, 7 bases remained unmatched. The length of the CDR3 is 15 residues. Germline loops: CDR1 MNHNY, CDR2 SVGAGI (reference sequence). As DNA, the CDR3 is TGTGCCAGCAGTCACCGGGACAGGGGACTCTACGAGCAGTACTTC. It encodes CASSHRDRGLYEQYF.

CDR3 loop: CAWGIGHGYTF. In DNA form, the CDR3 reads TGTGCCTGGGGAATAGGGCACGGCTACACCTTC. The J gene is TRBJ1-2, the V gene TRBV30; D is ambiguous. The CDR3 runs to 11 residues. Trimming shortened V by 5 bases and J by 8 bases, and 12 bases separated the two germline ends. Germline V gene lookup returns CDR1 GTSNPN and CDR2 SVGIG (reference sequence).

V gene TRBV7-2 combines with J gene TRBJ2-2, with 9 bases that match TRBD2. V trimming: 4 bases; J trimming: 3 bases; junction bases outside the gene matches: 6. Per germline, CDR1 SGHTA and CDR2 FQGNSA. The CDR3 is 16 residues long. The CDR3: CASSSYSGSYTGELFF. The DNA of the CDR3 is TGTGCCAGCAGCTCGTATAGCGGGAGCTACACCGGGGAGCTGTTTTTT.

The V and J genes are TRBV28 and TRBJ2-7; 16 nucleotides line up with TRBD2. The germline gives CDR1 MDHEN, CDR2 SYDVKM. V was pared by 5 bases and J by 6 bases, with 4 bases of the junction left unmatched. This CDR3 comprises 15 residues. CDR3: CASSPGTSGRVEQYF. In nucleotides, the CDR3 is TGTGCCAGCAGTCCGGGGACTAGCGGGAGGGTCGAGCAGTACTTC.

The CDR3 loop is CASSPRREGMDEQYF. In DNA, the CDR3 is TGTGCCAGCTCACCACGGCGGGAGGGTATGGACGAGCAGTACTTC. V and J are TRBV18 and TRBJ2-7, with 9 bases fitting TRBD2. This CDR3 is built from 15 residues. The ends lost 1 base at V and 5 bases at J; junction bases unmatched: 6. Germline V gene sequence: CDR1 KGHSH, CDR2 LQKENI.

The V gene is TRBV5-6, the J gene TRBJ1-3; no reliable D call. V gave up 0 bases and J gave up 3 bases, with 10 bases separating them. This CDR3 is built from 15 residues. Germline V gene lookup returns CDR1 SGHDT and CDR2 YYEEEE. The DNA for the CDR3 is TGTGCCAGCAGCTTGGCGGGTCTGCGTGGAAACACCATATATTTT. This encodes CASSLAGLRGNTIYF.

The rearrangement links TRBV4-2 to TRBJ2-7; 10 bases match TRBD2. J was trimmed by 2 bases and V by 0 bases; bases with no gene match: 4. The germline V gene has CDR1 LGHNA and CDR2 YNFKEQ. The CDR3 runs to 16 residues. The CDR3 here is CASSQEGTSDPYEQYF. The CDR3, as DNA: TGTGCCAGCAGCCAAGAAGGGACTAGCGACCCCTACGAGCAGTACTTC.

CDR3 DNA sequence: TGTGCCAGTACCCCGGGACAGGAGGCCTCTGGGGCCAACGTCCTGACTTTC. This codes for CASTPGQEASGANVLTF. This sequence joins TRBV19 and TRBJ2-6, with 8 bases fitting TRBD1. CDR1 is LNHDA, CDR2 SQIVND, per germline (reference sequence). The CDR3 consists of 17 residues. Trimming at V came to 7 bases and at J to 0 bases, leaving 8 bases not matched to a gene.

V and J are TRBV7-9 and TRBJ2-7; possibly TRBD1 for D (7 bases). V was pared by 6 bases and J by 2 bases, with 14 bases between. CDR3 length: 14 residues. Germline V gene lookup returns CDR1 SEHNR and CDR2 FQNEAQ (reference sequence). CDR3 coding DNA: TGTGCCAGCAGGCCCAGGGGGGAGGCCTACGAGCAGTACTTC. This gives the protein CASRPRGEAYEQYF.

V usage is TRBV7-8 and J usage is TRBJ2-5, with TRBD2 identical over 12 bases. With V trimmed by 1 base and J by 6 bases, 9 bases remained unmatched. Germline V gene lookup returns CDR1 SGHVS and CDR2 FQNEAQ. This CDR3 is 17 amino acids long. The CDR3 loop is CASSLGVGLAGTQTQYF. The CDR3 DNA reads TGTGCCAGCAGCTTAGGAGTGGGACTAGCGGGCACGCAGACCCAGTACTTC.